This TCR beta chain comes out of a study of early T cells in non-severe SARS-CoV-2 infection. Germline-derived CDR1 and CDR2 are KGHSH and LQKENI. The CDR3 consists of 12 residues. V was clipped by 0 bases and J by 8 bases, with 7 bases between them. Each CDR3 protein gets one entry after TCRdb re-called the 5' RACE reads with MiXCR. The sample lists some 70,000 distinct CDR3 sequences, roughly 9.1% occurring once. This clonotype was counted a few times. The chain joins TRBV18 to TRBJ1-2, with a tentative D call TRBD1 (5 bases). The TCR originated in an adult who was a healthcare worker with PCR-confirmed SARS-CoV-2 infection or an uninfected control (not recorded which). Material: whole blood. The CDR3 DNA sequence: TGTGCCAGCTCACCACCCCAGGGAGGCTACACCTTC. Translation gives CASSPPQGGYTF.